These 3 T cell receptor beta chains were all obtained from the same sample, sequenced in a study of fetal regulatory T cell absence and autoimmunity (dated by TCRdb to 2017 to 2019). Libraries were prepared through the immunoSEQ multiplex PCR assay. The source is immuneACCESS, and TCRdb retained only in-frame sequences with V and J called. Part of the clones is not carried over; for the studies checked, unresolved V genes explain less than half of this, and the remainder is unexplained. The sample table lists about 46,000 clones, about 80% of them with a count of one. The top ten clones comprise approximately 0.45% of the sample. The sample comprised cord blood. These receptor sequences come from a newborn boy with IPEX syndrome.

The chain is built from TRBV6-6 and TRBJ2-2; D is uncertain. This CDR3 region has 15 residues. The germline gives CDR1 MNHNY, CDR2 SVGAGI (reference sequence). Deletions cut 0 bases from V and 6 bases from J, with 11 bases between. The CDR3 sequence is CASSYSNKRAGELFF. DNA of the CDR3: TGTGCCAGCAGTTACTCGAACAAAAGGGCCGGGGAGCTGTTTTTT.

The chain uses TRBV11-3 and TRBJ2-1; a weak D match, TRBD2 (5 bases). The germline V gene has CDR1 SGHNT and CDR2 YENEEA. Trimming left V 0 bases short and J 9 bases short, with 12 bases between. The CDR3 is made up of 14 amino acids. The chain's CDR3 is CASSLDGLEGEQFF. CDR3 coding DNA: TGTGCCAGCAGCTTAGACGGCTTAGAGGGTGAGCAGTTCTTC.

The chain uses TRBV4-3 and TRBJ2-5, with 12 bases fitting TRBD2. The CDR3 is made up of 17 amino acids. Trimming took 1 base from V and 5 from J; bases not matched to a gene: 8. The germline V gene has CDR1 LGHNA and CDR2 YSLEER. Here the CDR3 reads CASSQGPSGGARETQYF. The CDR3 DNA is TGCGCCAGCAGCCAAGGGCCTAGCGGGGGGGCCCGGGAGACCCAGTACTTC.